This T cell receptor (beta chain) was found in a study of blood T cell repertoires in COVID-19. Background on the study: The United States, Italy and Spain were the sources of the acute and convalescent COVID-19 samples. PBMCs, B-cell-depleted T cells, or T cells were the source of the cDNA or gDNA that made up the material.

As originally analysed: Estimates of nucleated cell counts were drawn from the amplification of reference gene primers. Some clones are missing from TCRdb's copy, which holds only in-frame ones; the method was immunoSEQ multiplex PCR. That table furnishes V, J and clone size, whereas the DNA furnished D and trimming. Found here are tens of thousands of clones, roughly nine tenths of them singletons; the top ten hold roughly 10%. Germline loops: CDR1 KGHSH, CDR2 LQKENI. V dropped 8 bases and J dropped 3 bases, with 19 bases sitting between them. CDR3 size: 15 residues. Specimen: peripheral blood. The TCR comes from an elderly man with active or convalescent COVID-19. V and J are TRBV18 and TRBJ2-5, with a weak D call TRBD2 (5 bases). The CDR3 reads CASTDSVAAEETQYF. The CDR3 DNA reads TGTGCCAGCACGGACTCCGTGGCAGCCGAAGAGACCCAGTACTTC.